This T cell receptor (beta chain) was documented in a study of a mutant IDH1 vaccine in newly diagnosed glioma. Regarding time point: week 35, safety follow-up. Each vaccine dose was 300 ug of mutant IDH1 20-mer peptide, with topical imiquimod. In the case of this clone: Its antigen is unknown.

Data came from immunoSEQ multiplex PCR; TCRdb stores just in-frame clones and leaves some out. The data contain tens of thousands of clones, around 92% of them seen just once; the ten biggest clones take up 2.3%. The clonotype originates from a man aged 50-60 years with glioma. Sequenced here: PBMCs, sampled from a glioma patient whose treatment included an IDH1 peptide vaccine.

The CDR3 reads CASSIGQVYEQYF. DNA for the CDR3: TGTGCCAGCAGCATAGGACAGGTCTACGAGCAGTACTTC. This chain connects TRBV5-6 to TRBJ2-7; 7 positions match TRBD1. V shed 4 bases, J shed 3 bases, and the junction held 4 bases outside the gene matches. The CDR3 loop spans 13 amino acids. Germline lookup yields CDR1 SGHDT and CDR2 YYEEEE.